These 17 T cell receptor beta chains were all obtained from the same sample, sequenced in a study of T cell changes during pregnancy in multiple sclerosis. Some clones are missing from TCRdb's copy, which holds only in-frame ones; the method was immunoSEQ multiplex PCR. The sample consists of about 49,000 clones, approximately 94% of them appearing once. The source was CD8+ T cells from peripheral blood mononuclear cells, collected before pregnancy. These receptors came from a female donor with multiple sclerosis, enrolled in a pregnancy study.

The rearrangement uses TRBV27 and TRBJ1-5, with TRBD1 as a possible D gene (5 bases). Germline CDR1 is MNHEY and CDR2 is SMNVEV (reference sequence). This CDR3 region has 14 residues. Trimming took 6 bases from V and 1 from J, leaving 10 bases between them. DNA for the CDR3: TGTGCCAGCAGAGGCGACAGCAGCAATCAGCCCCAGCATTTT. Its protein is CASRGDSSNQPQHF.

The chain carries TRBV5-1 and TRBJ1-2, with 10 positions matching TRBD1. Per the germline V gene, CDR1 is SGHRS and CDR2 is YFSETQ. The CDR3 has 14 amino acids. The J segment lost 8 bases and the V segment lost 2 bases, leaving 6 bases of the junction unmatched. DNA of the CDR3: TGCGCCAGCAGCTTCCGGACAGGGGGTTACGGCTACACCTTC. As protein: CASSFRTGGYGYTF.

J is TRBJ2-7 and V is TRBV19; TRBD1 matches 10 bases. Losses at the gene ends were 10 bases for V and 2 bases for J; bases not matched to a gene: 11. The germline CDR1 and CDR2 sequences are LNHDA and SQIVND (reference sequence). The CDR3 length is 15 residues. CDR3 residues: CATSWGTGAPYEQYF. The CDR3 bases are TGTGCCACCTCCTGGGGGACAGGGGCTCCCTACGAGCAGTACTTC.

This chain connects TRBV4-1 to TRBJ2-7, with unresolved D. Trimming removed 3 bases at V and 3 bases at J, with 12 bases between. Germline V gene sequence: CDR1 MGHRA, CDR2 YSYEKL. The CDR3 is made up of 14 amino acids. The CDR3 sequence is CASSHEIINYEQYF. CDR3 DNA: TGCGCCAGCAGCCACGAGATAATTAACTACGAGCAGTACTTC.

The chain recombines TRBV9 with TRBJ2-5, with D hard to call. This CDR3 has 15 residues. Trimming took off 4 bases at V and 0 bases at J, with 13 bases between the two ends. Germline V gene data show CDR1 as SGDLS and CDR2 as YYNGEE. The CDR3: CASSLRQAYQETQYF. CDR3 DNA: TGTGCCAGCAGCCTCCGGCAGGCGTACCAAGAGACCCAGTACTTC.

The chain links TRBV15 to TRBJ2-7; D perhaps matches TRBD2 (6 bases). The V gene lost 3 bases and the J gene lost 8 bases, with 8 bases spanning the gap. Germline assignment: CDR1 LNHNV and CDR2 YYDKDF (reference sequence). This CDR3 spans 11 amino acids. The CDR3 DNA is TGTGCCACCAGCAGCCGGGAGAAGCAGTACTTC. This sequence encodes CATSSREKQYF.

This clone was detected once. The rearrangement joins TRBV30 to TRBJ1-3; weak D call: TRBD1 (6 bases). The CDR3 runs to 17 residues. The germline V and J ends were trimmed by 3 bases and 0 bases, with 18 bases remaining between them. Germline V CDR1 and CDR2: GTSNPN, SVGIG (reference sequence). The CDR3 sequence: CAWSSRGWGYSGNTIYF. The CDR3 DNA sequence: TGTGCCTGGAGCAGCAGGGGATGGGGTTACTCTGGAAACACCATATATTTT. The full variable domain, completed using reference TRBV30 and TRBJ1-3, is SQTIHQWPATLVQPVGSPLSLECTVEGTSNPNLYWYRQAAGRGLQLLFYSVGIGQISSEVPQNLSASRPQDRQFILSSKKLLLSDSGFYLCAWSSRGWGYSGNTIYFGEGSWLTVV.

The genes are TRBV19 and TRBJ1-5; D gene unclear. CDR1 LNHDA and CDR2 SQIVND come from the germline V gene (reference sequence). The CDR3 spans 17 residues. Trimming left V 11 bases short and J 1 base short, with 24 bases between. The CDR3 DNA reads TGTGCCCACCCGTCCCCCCCCCGAGTTTTCAGCAATCAGCCCCAGCATTTT. It specifies CAHPSPPRVFSNQPQHF.

J is TRBJ2-1 and V is TRBV19, with a tentative D call TRBD2 (7 bases). CDR3 size: 14 residues. Trimming cost V 2 bases and J 4 bases, with 9 bases left between them. Germline V gene lookup returns CDR1 LNHDA and CDR2 SQIVND (reference sequence). For the CDR3, the DNA is TGTGCCAGTAGTATAAGCGGGACATACAATGAGCAGTTCTTC. Amino acid sequence: CASSISGTYNEQFF. Using reference TRBV19 and TRBJ2-1 for the parts outside the CDR3, the full variable domain is DGGITQSPKYLFRKEGQNVTLSCEQNLNHDAMYWYRQDPGQGLRLIYYSQIVNDFQKGDIAEGYSVSREKKESFPLTVTSAQKNPTAFYLCASSISGTYNEQFFGPGTRLTVL.

The rearrangement uses TRBV4-1 and TRBJ2-2; D perhaps matches TRBD2 (5 bases). Per the germline V gene, CDR1 is MGHRA and CDR2 is YSYEKL. Between the trimmed V and J ends, which lost 3 bases and 5 bases, there was a span of 7 bases. The CDR3 totals 13 residues. The CDR3 DNA is TGCGCCAGCAGCCACCGGGAAACCGGGGAGCTGTTTTTT. It encodes CASSHRETGELFF.

V is TRBV6-1 and J is TRBJ1-1; 7 nucleotides match TRBD1. Germline lookup yields CDR1 MNHNS and CDR2 SASEGT. CDR3 length: 15 residues. V was pared by 2 bases and J by 0 bases, with 3 bases of the junction left unmatched. For the CDR3, the DNA is TGTGCCAGCAGTGAACCCCAGGGGGTGAACACTGAAGCTTTCTTT. This sequence encodes CASSEPQGVNTEAFF.

The chain couples TRBV7-9 to TRBJ2-7; no clear D. There are 16 residues in the CDR3. V shed 0 bases and J shed 1 base, with 13 bases lying between them. CDR1 and CDR2 from the germline V gene are SEHNR and FQNEAQ (reference sequence). Here the CDR3 DNA reads TGTGCCAGCAGCTTAGCGCGAGGCCTGAGATCCTACGAGCAGTACTTC. Translated: CASSLARGLRSYEQYF. The full variable domain, its missing parts supplied by reference TRBV7-9 and TRBJ2-7, is DTGVSQNPRHKITKRGQNVTFRCDPISEHNRLYWYRQTLGQGPEFLTYFQNEAQLEKSRLLSDRFSAERPKGSFSTLEIQRTEQGDSAMYLCASSLARGLRSYEQYFGPGTRLTVT.

CDR3 coding DNA: TGTGCCAGCAGCCCTCCACCAGGGAACAATGAGCAGTTCTTC. This encodes CASSPPPGNNEQFF. This chain uses TRBV9 with TRBJ2-1; maybe TRBD1 (5 bases). Germline CDR1 and CDR2: SGDLS and YYNGEE. The CDR3 has 14 residues. Trimming cost V 4 bases and J 5 bases, with 13 bases left between them.

This rearrangement joins TRBV30 to TRBJ2-5, with TRBD2 matching over 12 bases. The CDR3 contains 13 residues. From germline, CDR1 is GTSNPN and CDR2 SVGIG (reference sequence). J gave up 10 bases and V 4 bases, and 7 bases lay outside the gene matches. The CDR3 spells CAWTSGRASDQYF. The CDR3 nucleotides read TGTGCCTGGACTAGCGGGAGGGCCTCAGACCAGTACTTC.

The chain links TRBV28 to TRBJ2-1; 7 bases fit TRBD1. Unmatched junction bases numbered 11, after V lost 3 bases and J lost 6 bases. Germline CDR1 MDHEN, CDR2 SYDVKM. The CDR3 spans 16 residues. CDR3: CASSFRDSDPCNEQFF. The CDR3 DNA reads TGTGCCAGCAGTTTCCGGGACAGCGACCCATGCAATGAGCAGTTCTTC.

The chain employs TRBV7-9 and TRBJ1-5; a possible D gene is TRBD1 (6 bases). Trimming took 4 bases from V and 6 from J, leaving 13 bases between them. In germline, CDR1 is SEHNR, CDR2 FQNEAQ (reference sequence). This CDR3 comprises 14 residues. This CDR3 is CASSSGGAGQPQHF. The CDR3 nucleotides read TGTGCCAGCAGCTCCGGGGGGGCAGGTCAGCCCCAGCATTTT.

The chain has TRBV7-9 and TRBJ2-3; 9 bases line up with TRBD1. Trimming at V came to 5 bases and at J to 0 bases, leaving 3 bases not matched to a gene. The CDR3 runs to 15 residues. Germline lookup yields CDR1 SEHNR and CDR2 FQNEAQ (reference sequence). CDR3 region: CASSTGTGSTDTQYF. Here the CDR3 DNA reads TGTGCCAGCAGCACCGGGACAGGGAGCACAGATACGCAGTATTTT.